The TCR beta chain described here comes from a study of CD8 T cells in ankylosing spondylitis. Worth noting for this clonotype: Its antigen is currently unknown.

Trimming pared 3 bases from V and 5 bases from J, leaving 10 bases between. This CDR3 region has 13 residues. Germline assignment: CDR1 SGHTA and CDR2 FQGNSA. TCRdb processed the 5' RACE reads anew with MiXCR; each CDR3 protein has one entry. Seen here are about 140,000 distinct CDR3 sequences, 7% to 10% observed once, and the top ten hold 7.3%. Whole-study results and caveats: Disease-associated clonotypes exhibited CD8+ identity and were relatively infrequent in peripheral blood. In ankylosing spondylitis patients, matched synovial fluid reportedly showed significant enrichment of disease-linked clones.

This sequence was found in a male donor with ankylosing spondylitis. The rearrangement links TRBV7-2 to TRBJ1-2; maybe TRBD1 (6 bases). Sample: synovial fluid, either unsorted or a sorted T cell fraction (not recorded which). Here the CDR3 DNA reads TGTGCCAGCAGCTTTGACAGGAGATATGGCTACACCTTC. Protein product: CASSFDRRYGYTF.